The text below deals with one T cell receptor (beta chain). Assay used: immunoSEQ multiplex PCR; TCRdb lists only in-frame clones, some missing. The sample shows around 250,000 clones, around nine tenths of them seen only once. As for treatment: roughly 20 received Ad26.COV2.S at low or high dose, single or two shots; several received placebo; per-sample allocation not given. Specimen acquisition occurred on day 63 following the initial vaccine or placebo injection. These data are taken from a study of Ad26.COV2.S vaccination and SARS-CoV-2 variants. There are 14 residues in the CDR3. Trimming removed 5 bases from V and 1 base from J, with 8 bases in between. Germline CDR1 and CDR2: MRHNA and SNTAGT.

The receptor was derived from a person between 18 and 65 years old who received the Ad26.COV2.S COVID-19 vaccine or a placebo. The rearrangement joins TRBV6-4 to TRBJ2-2; perhaps TRBD2 as D (5 bases). Sequenced here: peripheral blood, sampled in a trial of Ad26.COV2.S vaccine versus placebo. This CDR3 reads CASSPGLNTGELFF. The DNA of the CDR3 is TGTGCCAGCAGTCCTGGACTGAACACCGGGGAGCTGTTTTTT.